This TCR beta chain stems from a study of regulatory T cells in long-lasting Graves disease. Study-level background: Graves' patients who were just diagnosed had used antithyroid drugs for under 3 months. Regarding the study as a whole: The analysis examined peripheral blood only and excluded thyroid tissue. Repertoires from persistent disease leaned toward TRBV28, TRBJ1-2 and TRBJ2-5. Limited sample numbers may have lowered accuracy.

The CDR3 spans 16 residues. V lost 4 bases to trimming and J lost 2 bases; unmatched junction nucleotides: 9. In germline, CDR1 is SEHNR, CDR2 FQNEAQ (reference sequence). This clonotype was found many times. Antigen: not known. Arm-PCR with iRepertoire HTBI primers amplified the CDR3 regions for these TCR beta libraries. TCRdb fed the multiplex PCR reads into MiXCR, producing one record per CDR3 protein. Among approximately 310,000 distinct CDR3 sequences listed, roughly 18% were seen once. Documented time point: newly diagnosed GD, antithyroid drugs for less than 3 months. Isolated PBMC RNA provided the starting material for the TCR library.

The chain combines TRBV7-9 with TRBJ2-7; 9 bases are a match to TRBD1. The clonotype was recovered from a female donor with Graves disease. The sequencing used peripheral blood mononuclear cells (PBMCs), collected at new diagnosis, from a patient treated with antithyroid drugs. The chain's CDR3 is CASSSVRTGDPYEQYF. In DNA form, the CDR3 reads TGTGCCAGCAGCTCCGTGCGGACAGGGGATCCCTACGAGCAGTACTTC.